The 15 T cell receptor beta chains below come from one sample, sequenced in a study of persistence of HIV-infected CD4 T cells. Sequencing used immunoSEQ version 4 in survey mode. Sequenced by immunoSEQ multiplex PCR; TCRdb stores in-frame clones only, minus some. The sample contains more than 15,000 clones, 75% to 80% of which appear only once. Which antigens these TCRs recognize remains unknown. Cells were stimulated with CMV-infected fibroblast lysates at 8 to 10 ug/mL. CD4+ T cells upregulating both CD40 ligand and CD69 were sorted as responding cells. The sample was CD4+ T cells sorted from PBMCs after approximately 19-hour stimulation, taken from a patient who received antiretroviral therapy. These TCRs come from an adult man with HIV who was CMV-seropositive.

This clone was seen just once. V gene TRBV20-1 combines with J gene TRBJ2-1, with D uncertain. This CDR3 contains 12 residues. V lost 3 bases and J 5 bases, leaving 8 bases between the germline ends. Per the germline V gene, CDR1 is DFQATT and CDR2 is SNEGSKA (reference sequence). As DNA, the CDR3 is TGCAGTGCTAGTGAGCGAGACAATGAGCAGTTCTTC. This encodes CSASERDNEQFF.

There are a few counts of this clone. The V call is TRBV30, the J call TRBJ1-3; no clear D gene. From germline, CDR1 is GTSNPN and CDR2 SVGIG (reference sequence). Trimming took off 0 bases at V and 1 base at J, with 25 bases between the two ends. This CDR3 has 20 residues. CDR3 bases: TGTGCCTGGAGTGTACTAAGTAAGGCGGCCTTAAAATCATCTGGAAACACCATATATTTT. This codes for CAWSVLSKAALKSSGNTIYF.

The V gene is TRBV2, the J gene TRBJ2-7; possible D gene TRBD1, 5 bases. CDR1 and CDR2 from the germline V gene are SNHLY and FYNNEI. Trimming left V 6 bases short and J 3 bases short, with 15 bases between. The CDR3 contains 14 residues. CDR3 loop: CASRTWTSVYEQYF. The CDR3 DNA sequence: TGTGCCAGCAGGACCTGGACAAGCGTCTACGAGCAGTACTTC.

This clone occurred once. The chain employs TRBV12-3 or TRBV12-4 and TRBJ2-2; D gene ambiguous. The V and J ends lost 6 bases and 9 bases respectively, with 8 bases between them. This CDR3 contains 11 residues. CDR3 coding DNA: TGTGCCAGCAGCCTCGACCGGGAGCTGTTTTTT. Its protein product is CASSLDRELFF.

The chain links TRBV5-4 to TRBJ2-3; TRBD2 agrees at 10 bases. There are 16 residues in the CDR3. The trim removed 4 bases at V and 2 bases at J, leaving 7 bases unmatched. Germline V gives CDR1 SGHNT, CDR2 YYREEE (reference sequence). CDR3 residues: CASSRGLARDTDTQYF. CDR3 sequence (DNA): TGTGCCAGCAGCAGGGGACTAGCGAGGGACACAGATACGCAGTATTTT.

V and J are TRBV5-5 and TRBJ2-7, with D perhaps assigned TRBD1 or TRBD2 (5 bases each). Germline V gene data show CDR1 as SGHKS and CDR2 as YYEKEE (reference sequence). Trimming removed 6 bases from V and 6 bases from J, with 13 bases in between. The CDR3 contains 12 residues. In nucleotides, the CDR3 is TGTGCCAGCAATCATGGGACCTCCGAGCAGTACTTC. Residues: CASNHGTSEQYF.

Only a few counts were recorded for this clone. This chain uses TRBV7-3 with TRBJ2-1; tentatively, D is TRBD1 (7 bases). In germline, CDR1 is SGHTA, CDR2 FQGTGA. CDR3 length: 15 residues. V dropped 4 bases and J dropped 9 bases, with 19 bases sitting between them. CDR3 loop: CASSSTLLQGGEQFF. CDR3 DNA: TGTGCCAGCAGCTCGACACTGTTGCAGGGGGGTGAGCAGTTCTTC. Variable domain in full (rest from reference TRBV7-3 and TRBJ2-1): GAGVSQTPSNKVTEKGKYVELRCDPISGHTALYWYRQSLGQGPEFLIYFQGTGAADDSGLPNDRFFAVRPEGSVSTLKIQRTERGDSAVYLCASSSTLLQGGEQFFGPGTRLTVL.

The genes are TRBV6-5 and TRBJ1-2; no firm D call. The germline CDR1 and CDR2 sequences are MNHEY and SVGAGI. This CDR3 is built from 13 residues. The V gene lost 6 bases and the J gene lost 4 bases, with 12 bases spanning the gap. The CDR3 coding sequence is TGTGCCAGCAGGCCCCCGGGCGGCTATGGCTACACCTTC. Translation gives CASRPPGGYGYTF.

This clone has only a few counts. The chain carries TRBV5-8 and TRBJ2-2; no definite D call. Per the germline V gene, CDR1 is SGHTS and CDR2 is YDEGEE. This CDR3 region has 13 residues. The V and J ends lost 4 bases and 9 bases respectively, with 13 bases between them. CDR3 loop: CASSTPYDRELFF. As DNA, the CDR3 is TGTGCCAGCAGCACCCCATACGACCGGGAGCTGTTTTTT.

V gene TRBV7-3 combines with J gene TRBJ2-2; a weak D match, TRBD2 (6 bases). The V gene lost 0 bases and the J gene lost 6 bases, with 8 bases spanning the gap. The CDR3 is made up of 14 amino acids. The germline gives CDR1 SGHTA, CDR2 FQGTGA. The CDR3 loop reads CASSLTGTPGELFF. The CDR3 nucleotides read TGTGCCAGCAGCTTAACGGGGACTCCCGGGGAGCTGTTTTTT.

The chain carries TRBV11-3 and TRBJ2-7; D is ambiguous. The V and J ends lost 5 bases and 1 base respectively, with 12 bases between them. The germline gives CDR1 SGHNT, CDR2 YENEEA. CDR3 length: 14 residues. This CDR3 is CASSPNAGSYEQYF. The CDR3 DNA is TGTGCCAGCAGCCCCAATGCCGGGTCCTACGAGCAGTACTTC.

The chain carries TRBV6-6 and TRBJ1-6; tentatively, D is TRBD1 (6 bases). With 6 bases removed from V and 9 bases from J, the gap between germline ends came to 21 bases. Germline loops: CDR1 MNHNY, CDR2 SVGAGI (reference sequence). CDR3 size: 16 residues. The CDR3 DNA follows: TGTGCCAGCAGACACGGGGCCACAGGGTACGGTTCACCCCTCCACTTT. Encoded protein: CASRHGATGYGSPLHF.

V gene TRBV27 combines with J gene TRBJ1-3; 9 positions agree with TRBD1. The V segment lost 4 bases and the J segment 2 bases; nucleotides outside the gene matches: 6. The CDR3 is made up of 16 amino acids. Germline V gives CDR1 MNHEY, CDR2 SMNVEV (reference sequence). The CDR3, as DNA: TGTGCCAGCAGTTCCAAGGGGACAGGGACTGGAAACACCATATATTTT. This translates into CASSSKGTGTGNTIYF.

V is TRBV19 and J is TRBJ1-4; perhaps TRBD1 as D (5 bases). V was shortened by 7 bases and J by 11 bases, with 20 bases between the two germline ends. From germline, CDR1 is LNHDA and CDR2 SQIVND (reference sequence). The CDR3 loop spans 14 amino acids. For the CDR3, the DNA is TGTGCCAGTACCACCCGACCCTCGGAGGGGAAACTGTTTTTT. Translation gives CASTTRPSEGKLFF.

J is TRBJ2-3 and V is TRBV18; D uncertain. Per the germline V gene, CDR1 is KGHSH and CDR2 is LQKENI. V lost 3 bases and J lost 2, with 3 bases in between. There are 12 residues in the CDR3. The CDR3 spells CASSPYTDTQYF. In DNA, the CDR3 is TGTGCCAGCTCACCCTACACAGATACGCAGTATTTT.